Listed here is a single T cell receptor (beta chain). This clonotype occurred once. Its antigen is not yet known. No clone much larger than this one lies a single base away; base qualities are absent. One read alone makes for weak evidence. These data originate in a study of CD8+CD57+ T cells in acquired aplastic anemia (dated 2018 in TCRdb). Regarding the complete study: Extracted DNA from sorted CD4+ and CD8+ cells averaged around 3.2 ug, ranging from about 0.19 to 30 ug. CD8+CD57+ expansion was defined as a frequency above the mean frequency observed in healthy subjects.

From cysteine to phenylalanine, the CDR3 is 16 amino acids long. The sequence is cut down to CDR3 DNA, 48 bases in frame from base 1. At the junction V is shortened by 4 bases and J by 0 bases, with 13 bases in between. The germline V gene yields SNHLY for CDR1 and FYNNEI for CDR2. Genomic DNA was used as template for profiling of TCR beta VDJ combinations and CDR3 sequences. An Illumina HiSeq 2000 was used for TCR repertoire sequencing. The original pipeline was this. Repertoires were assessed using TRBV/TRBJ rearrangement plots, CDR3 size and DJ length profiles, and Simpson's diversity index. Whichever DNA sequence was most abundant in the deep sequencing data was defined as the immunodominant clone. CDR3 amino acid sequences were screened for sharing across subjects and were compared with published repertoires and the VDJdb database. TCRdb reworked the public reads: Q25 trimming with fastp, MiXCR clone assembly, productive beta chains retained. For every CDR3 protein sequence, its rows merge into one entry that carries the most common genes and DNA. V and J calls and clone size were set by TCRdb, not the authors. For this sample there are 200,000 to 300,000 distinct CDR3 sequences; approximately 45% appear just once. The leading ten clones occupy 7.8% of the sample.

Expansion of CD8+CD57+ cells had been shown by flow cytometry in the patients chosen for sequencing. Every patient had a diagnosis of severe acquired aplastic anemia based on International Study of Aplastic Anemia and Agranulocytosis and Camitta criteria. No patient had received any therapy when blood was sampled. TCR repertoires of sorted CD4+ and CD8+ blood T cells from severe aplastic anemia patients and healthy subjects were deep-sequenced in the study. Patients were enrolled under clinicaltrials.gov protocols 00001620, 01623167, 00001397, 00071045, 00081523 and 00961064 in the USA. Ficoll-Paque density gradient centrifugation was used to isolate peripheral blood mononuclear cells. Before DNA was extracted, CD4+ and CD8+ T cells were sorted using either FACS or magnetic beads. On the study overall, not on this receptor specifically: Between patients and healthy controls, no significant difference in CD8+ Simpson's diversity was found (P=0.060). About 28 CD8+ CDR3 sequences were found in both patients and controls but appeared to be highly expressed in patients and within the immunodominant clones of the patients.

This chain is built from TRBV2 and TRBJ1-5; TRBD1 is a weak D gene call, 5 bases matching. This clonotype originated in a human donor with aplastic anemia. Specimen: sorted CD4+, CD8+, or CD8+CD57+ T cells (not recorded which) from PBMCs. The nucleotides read TGTGCCAGCAGTGGTGGGGGTATGGGTAGCAATCAGCCCCAGCATTTT. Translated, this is CASSGGGMGSNQPQHF.